Presented here are 14 T cell receptor beta chains from one specimen sequenced in a study of blood T cell repertoires in COVID-19. Sequenced by immunoSEQ multiplex PCR; TCRdb stores in-frame clones only, minus some. The table shows 380,000 or so clones, with more than 65% occurring only once. Sequencing input: peripheral blood. Receptors were obtained from a human donor with acute or convalescent COVID-19. The donor label of this sample is uncertain.

This clone was seen once. This chain connects TRBV18 to TRBJ2-7; D may be TRBD2 (6 bases). Germline CDR1 reads KGHSH; CDR2 reads LQKENI. This CDR3 spans 15 amino acids. Trimming shortened V by 2 bases and J by 7 bases, and 18 bases separated the two germline ends. The CDR3 sequence: CASSPAMAGTLEQYF. The CDR3 DNA follows: TGTGCCAGCTCACCAGCGATGGCGGGAACCCTGGAGCAGTACTTC.

The chain combines TRBV19 with TRBJ2-1; D is possibly TRBD1 (5 bases). The CDR3 loop spans 15 amino acids. V lost 0 bases, J lost 7 bases, and 13 bases lay in between. The germline CDR1 and CDR2 sequences are LNHDA and SQIVND (reference sequence). Here the CDR3 reads CASSIERGIGNEQFF. The CDR3, as DNA: TGTGCCAGTAGTATAGAAAGGGGCATTGGGAATGAGCAGTTCTTC.

Details on this clone: This sample includes further DNA sequences coding for the same CDR3. This sequence joins TRBV18 and TRBJ1-5, with 8 positions matching TRBD1. The J segment lost 6 bases and the V segment lost 3 bases, leaving 4 bases of the junction unmatched. The CDR3 covers 14 residues. Per the germline V gene, CDR1 is KGHSH and CDR2 is LQKENI. The CDR3 protein is CASSPQGAGQPQHF. DNA for the CDR3: TGTGCCAGCTCACCTCAGGGGGCAGGTCAGCCCCAGCATTTT.

The chain combines TRBV5-1 with TRBJ2-7; the D gene is possibly TRBD2 (6 bases). This CDR3 comprises 14 residues. CDR1 and CDR2 (germline): SGHRS, YFSETQ. V lost 1 base and J 2 bases, leaving 10 bases between the germline ends. The CDR3 DNA reads as TGCGCCAGCAGCTTGACGGGAGCCGCCTACGAGCAGTACTTC. Amino acids: CASSLTGAAYEQYF.

The chain has TRBV3-1 (or the pseudogene TRBV3-2) and TRBJ2-1; 10 nucleotides agree with TRBD2. CDR3 size: 17 residues. Germline trimming cut 4 bases from V and 2 bases from J; bases unmatched to any gene: 8. Germline lookup yields CDR1 LGHDT and CDR2 YNNKEL (reference sequence). CDR3 residues: CASSRSSGTSAYNEQFF. The CDR3 region has the DNA TGTGCCAGCAGCCGCAGCTCCGGGACTAGCGCCTACAATGAGCAGTTCTTC.

The chain has TRBV6-6 and TRBJ1-3, with D perhaps matching TRBD1 (5 bases). Looked up from germline, CDR1 is MNHNY and CDR2 is SVGAGI (reference sequence). The CDR3 is 18 residues long. Trimming stripped 5 bases from V and 0 bases from J, with 20 bases between. This chain's CDR3 is CASSRSPSTESSGNTIYF. The CDR3 DNA is TGTGCCAGCAGTCGGTCCCCCTCGACAGAGAGCTCTGGAAACACCATATATTTT.

The chain joins TRBV18 to TRBJ1-1; D uncertain. This CDR3 contains 15 residues. V dropped 3 bases and J dropped 6 bases, with 17 bases sitting between them. Germline V CDR1 and CDR2: KGHSH, LQKENI. The CDR3 loop reads CASSPWGGGYSEAFF. The CDR3 DNA follows: TGTGCCAGCTCACCTTGGGGAGGAGGATATTCTGAAGCTTTCTTT.

J is TRBJ1-5 and V is TRBV21-1. TRBV21-1 is a recognized pseudogene. This CDR3 has 21 residues. The CDR3 bases are TGTGCCAGCAGCAAAGCGCTGTGGTGTGGAGGGGAGGGAGGTAGCAATCAGCCCCAGCATTTT. As protein: CASSKALWCGGEGGSNQPQHF.

The chain is built from TRBV19 and TRBJ1-2; no definite D call. Deletions cut 3 bases from V and 2 bases from J, with 13 bases between. Germline-derived CDR1 and CDR2 are LNHDA and SQIVND (reference sequence). This CDR3 comprises 15 residues. In DNA form, the CDR3 reads TGTGCCAGTAGTATTAGTTTGGGCAGCAACTATGGCTACACCTTC. Translated, it gives CASSISLGSNYGYTF. Full variable domain (missing parts from reference TRBV19 and TRBJ1-2): DGGITQSPKYLFRKEGQNVTLSCEQNLNHDAMYWYRQDPGQGLRLIYYSQIVNDFQKGDIAEGYSVSREKKESFPLTVTSAQKNPTAFYLCASSISLGSNYGYTFGSGTRLTVV.

This chain links TRBV7-9 with TRBJ1-1; 8 positions match TRBD1. Germline CDR1 reads SEHNR; CDR2 reads FQNEAQ (reference sequence). This CDR3 comprises 16 residues. Trimming at V came to 5 bases and at J to 7 bases, leaving 15 bases not matched to a gene. The CDR3 DNA sequence: TGTGCCAGCAGCACCAACAGGGGGGAGCCTTCTGGTGAAGCTTTCTTT. Translated, it gives CASSTNRGEPSGEAFF.

This chain links TRBV10-3 with TRBJ1-3, with 11 bases aligning to TRBD1. The CDR3 extends over 16 amino acids. Germline assignment: CDR1 ENHRY and CDR2 SYGVKD. The V and J ends lost 8 bases and 4 bases, in that order; junction bases with no gene match: 10. The CDR3: CAIGRFGTGGGNTIYF. The CDR3 bases are TGTGCCATCGGACGCTTCGGGACAGGGGGAGGAAACACCATATATTTT.

The chain couples TRBV3-1 (or the pseudogene TRBV3-2) to TRBJ2-4; TRBD1 is a possible D gene (6 bases). CDR3 size: 15 residues. Trimming shortened V by 4 bases and J by 1 base, and 11 bases separated the two germline ends. Per the germline V gene, CDR1 is LGHDT and CDR2 is YNNKEL (reference sequence). CDR3 amino acids: CASSLRGLAKNIQYF. CDR3 DNA sequence: TGTGCCAGCAGCCTCAGGGGTCTGGCCAAAAACATTCAGTACTTC.

Here the CDR3 DNA reads TGTGCCACTGCCAGAGGGGCCACATCTGGGGGGGGAGAGACCCAGTACTTC. Translating it yields CATARGATSGGGETQYF. V and J are TRBV19 and TRBJ2-5; 7 bases map to TRBD2. Germline CDR1 LNHDA, CDR2 SQIVND (reference sequence). Trimming took 10 bases from V and 4 from J; bases not matched to a gene: 21. This CDR3 has 17 amino acids.

The table lists this clone with a few counts. The chain is built from TRBV7-2 and TRBJ2-7; 11 nucleotides line up with TRBD2. There are 14 residues in the CDR3. The trim removed 4 bases at V and 6 bases at J, leaving 5 bases unmatched. In germline, CDR1 is SGHTA, CDR2 FQGNSA. This chain's CDR3 is CASSSTSGVTEQYF. The CDR3 bases are TGTGCCAGCAGCTCGACTAGCGGGGTCACCGAGCAGTACTTC.